Below are 25 T cell receptor beta chains sequenced from a single sample in a study of blood T cell repertoires in COVID-19 (dated by TCRdb to 2018 to 2020). The receptor library was made with the immunoSEQ multiplex PCR assay. TCRdb holds this immuneACCESS table with in-frame rearrangements only. Some clones are missing; in checked studies, unresolved V genes explain under half, and the rest has no known cause. Within this sample are fewer than 350,000 clones, with approximately 90% of them counted one time only. The leading ten clones occupy roughly 9.9% of the sample. Specimen: peripheral blood. These receptors were collected from a man under 40 with COVID-19, enrolled during active disease.

V gene TRBV19 combines with J gene TRBJ2-3, with D possibly being TRBD2 (6 bases). The germline CDR1 and CDR2 sequences are LNHDA and SQIVND (reference sequence). The CDR3 contains 16 residues. Trimming left V 5 bases short and J 2 bases short, with 17 bases between. CDR3 amino acids: CASSGGDPEHTDTQYF. CDR3 DNA sequence: TGTGCCAGTAGTGGCGGGGACCCGGAACACACAGATACGCAGTATTTT.

The V call is TRBV4-3, the J call TRBJ1-2; D uncertain. This CDR3 region has 17 residues. The V end lost 0 bases, the J end lost 1 base, and 15 bases lay between the germline ends. Germline V gene lookup returns CDR1 LGHNA and CDR2 YSLEER. The CDR3 region is CASSQDLAADNNYGYTF. The CDR3 nucleotides read TGCGCCAGCAGCCAAGATCTGGCAGCCGACAATAACTATGGCTACACCTTC.

The gene calls are TRBV6-6 and TRBJ1-3, with D possibly TRBD1 on 6 matching bases. This CDR3 region has 15 residues. V lost 5 bases to trimming and J lost 2 bases, with 13 bases between them. Germline V lookup: CDR1 MNHNY, CDR2 SVGAGI (reference sequence). The CDR3 protein is CASSHSPGAGNTIYF. CDR3 nucleotides: TGTGCCAGCAGTCACAGCCCAGGGGCTGGAAACACCATATATTTT.

The chain uses TRBV6-2 or TRBV6-3 and TRBJ2-7; D possibly corresponds to TRBD1 (5 bases). The CDR3 length is 17 residues. In germline, CDR1 is MNHEY, CDR2 SVGEGT. V lost 0 bases and J 3 bases, leaving 18 bases between the germline ends. The CDR3 bases are TGTGCCAGCAGTTACTCTTCCCAGGGCCCCCTCTTCTACGAGCAGTACTTC. Translating it yields CASSYSSQGPLFYEQYF.

The chain employs TRBV27 and TRBJ1-2, with 8 bases fitting TRBD1. This CDR3 is 17 amino acids long. Germline CDR1 MNHEY, CDR2 SMNVEV (reference sequence). Trimming at V came to 7 bases and at J to 2 bases, leaving 15 bases not matched to a gene. DNA of the CDR3: TGTGCCAGCAAACCGGGACAGGCTGTTGGGCAGAACTATGGCTACACCTTC. Amino acid sequence: CASKPGQAVGQNYGYTF.

V gene TRBV24-1 combines with J gene TRBJ1-5, with D maybe TRBD1 (6 bases). V lost 5 bases and J 0 bases, leaving 13 bases between the germline ends. The CDR3 is 16 residues long. Germline V lookup: CDR1 KGHDR, CDR2 SFDVKD. CDR3 residues: CATSVYPQGSNQPQHF. CDR3 DNA sequence: TGTGCCACCAGTGTTTATCCACAGGGTAGCAATCAGCCCCAGCATTTT.

This sequence joins TRBV7-3 and TRBJ2-3; D possibly corresponds to TRBD2 (5 bases). The CDR3 covers 16 residues. V was pared by 2 bases and J by 10 bases, with 22 bases between. Germline lookup yields CDR1 SGHTA and CDR2 FQGTGA. CDR3 amino acids: CASSLGSSYVGSSQYF. CDR3 in DNA: TGTGCCAGCAGCTTAGGGAGCTCTTATGTAGGGAGTTCGCAGTATTTT.

J is TRBJ2-5 and V is TRBV6-5; possible D gene TRBD2, 5 bases. The CDR3 is made up of 15 amino acids. The V and J ends lost 0 bases and 2 bases respectively, with 10 bases between them. Germline V gene sequence: CDR1 MNHEY, CDR2 SVGAGI. This CDR3 reads CASSYSMREQETQYF. The CDR3 nucleotides read TGTGCCAGCAGTTACTCGATGAGGGAACAAGAGACCCAGTACTTC.

The gene calls are TRBV29-1 and TRBJ1-6, with D tentatively TRBD1 (5 bases). This CDR3 spans 14 amino acids. Germline V CDR1 and CDR2: SQVTM, ANQGSEA. The ends were cut back, 8 bases at V and 1 base at J, with 12 bases in the middle. The CDR3 spells CSPCPGSYNSPLHF. CDR3 sequence (DNA): TGCAGCCCCTGCCCAGGGTCCTATAATTCACCCCTCCACTTT.

The chain combines TRBV7-8 with TRBJ1-4; 8 nucleotides match TRBD1. Unmatched junction bases numbered 18, after V lost 5 bases and J lost 4 bases. The CDR3 totals 19 residues. The germline gives CDR1 SGHVS, CDR2 FQNEAQ. The CDR3 region has the DNA TGTGCCAGCAGCCCCGATGGGATGGGACAGGCCCTTTATAATGAAAAACTGTTTTTT. This translates into CASSPDGMGQALYNEKLFF.

This clone was seen once. This rearrangement joins TRBV4-2 to TRBJ2-1; 11 bases are a match to TRBD2. V lost 1 base to trimming and J lost 5 bases; unmatched junction nucleotides: 10. The CDR3 is 18 amino acids. Looked up from germline, CDR1 is LGHNA and CDR2 is YNFKEQ. The CDR3 is CASSQGSSGGQRNNEQFF. The CDR3 nucleotides are TGTGCCAGCAGCCAAGGTTCTAGCGGGGGGCAAAGGAACAATGAGCAGTTCTTC.

The V gene is TRBV19, the J gene TRBJ2-7; 10 nucleotides match TRBD1. The CDR3 is made up of 17 amino acids. J gave up 3 bases and V 2 bases, and 10 bases lay outside the gene matches. In germline, CDR1 is LNHDA, CDR2 SQIVND (reference sequence). CDR3: CASSISAGWDRGYEQYF. CDR3 DNA sequence: TGTGCCAGTAGTATATCAGCGGGATGGGACAGGGGCTACGAGCAGTACTTC.

This clone appeared a single time. This chain uses TRBV20-1 with TRBJ2-1; a possible D gene is TRBD1 (5 bases). The CDR3 is 11 residues long. Germline V gene lookup returns CDR1 DFQATT and CDR2 SNEGSKA (reference sequence). The V end lost 4 bases, the J end lost 4 bases, and 5 bases lay between the germline ends. CDR3 sequence: CSANRYNEQFF. The CDR3 DNA reads as TGCAGTGCTAACAGGTACAATGAGCAGTTCTTC.

V and J are TRBV19 and TRBJ2-7, with TRBD1 identical over 9 bases. The CDR3 is 14 residues long. Germline CDR1 LNHDA, CDR2 SQIVND (reference sequence). V was clipped by 5 bases and J by 5 bases; unmatched bases: 7. The CDR3 coding sequence is TGTGCCAGTAGTCTGGGGACAGGGTTCGACGAGCAGTACTTC. It specifies CASSLGTGFDEQYF.

The rearrangement joins TRBV4-3 to TRBJ1-3, with unresolved D. V was shortened by 0 bases and J by 7 bases, with 13 bases between the two germline ends. The CDR3 length is 15 residues. Germline V gene lookup returns CDR1 LGHNA and CDR2 YSLEER. The DNA for the CDR3 is TGCGCCAGCAGCCAAGAGCTTTTTACCCGGAACACCATATATTTT. Residues: CASSQELFTRNTIYF.

Of note for this clone: A read error may explain this, as a much larger clone is one base away. This chain joins TRBV7-9 and TRBJ1-2, with TRBD1 matching 10 bases. The germline CDR1 and CDR2 sequences are SEHNR and FQNEAQ (reference sequence). V lost 5 bases and J lost 4; bases outside the gene matches: 1. CDR3 length: 13 residues. CDR3: CASSRTGGYGYTF. In nucleotides, the CDR3 is TGTGCCAGCAGCCGGACAGGGGGCTATGGCTACACCTTC.

The CDR3 region is CASSQGTGSFNQPQHF. The CDR3 DNA reads TGTGCCAGCAGCCAAGGAACAGGGTCATTCAATCAGCCCCAGCATTTT. The V and J genes are TRBV7-9 and TRBJ1-5; D might be TRBD1 (6 bases). The ends were cut back, 5 bases at V and 3 bases at J, with 17 bases in the middle. The CDR3 contains 16 residues. Germline CDR1 and CDR2: SEHNR and FQNEAQ (reference sequence).

V and J are TRBV5-4 and TRBJ2-2; 11 bases are a match to TRBD1. This CDR3 has 15 residues. V was pared by 3 bases and J by 6 bases, with 4 bases of the junction left unmatched. CDR1 is SGHNT and CDR2 is YYREEE in the germline V gene (reference sequence). The CDR3 DNA reads as TGTGCCAGCAGCTACCCGGGACAGGGGGCCGGGGAGCTGTTTTTT. Amino acids: CASSYPGQGAGELFF.

This chain links TRBV3-1 (or the pseudogene TRBV3-2) with TRBJ1-1, with D unclear. The CDR3 consists of 12 residues. Germline V gene sequence: CDR1 LGHDT, CDR2 YNNKEL (reference sequence). The V and J ends lost 3 bases and 8 bases respectively, with 10 bases between them. Written as DNA, the CDR3 is TGTGCCAGCAGCCACGCGGGTTCCGAAGCTTTCTTT. It yields the protein CASSHAGSEAFF.

This clone was observed once. The chain carries TRBV28 and TRBJ1-2; the D gene is possibly TRBD1 (6 bases). The CDR3 spans 13 residues. Per germline, CDR1 MDHEN and CDR2 SYDVKM. The V gene lost 5 bases and the J gene lost 7 bases, with 14 bases spanning the gap. CDR3 coding DNA: TGTGCCAGCAGTCCTTTAACAGGGAGTGGCTACACCTTC. The encoded protein is CASSPLTGSGYTF.

This clone came up once. The DNA for the CDR3 is TGTGCCTGGAGTGCAGGGATGACCTACGAGCAGTACTTC. Protein sequence: CAWSAGMTYEQYF. The V call is TRBV30, the J call TRBJ2-7; a possible D gene is TRBD1 (5 bases). Germline lookup yields CDR1 GTSNPN and CDR2 SVGIG (reference sequence). The CDR3 is made up of 13 amino acids. Trimming removed 1 base from V and 2 bases from J, with 9 bases in between.

This clone was picked up one time. This sequence joins TRBV19 and TRBJ2-7, with TRBD1 matching 10 bases. This CDR3 spans 15 amino acids. Per the germline V gene, CDR1 is LNHDA and CDR2 is SQIVND (reference sequence). J lost 0 bases, V lost 5 bases, and 4 bases had no gene match. The CDR3 nucleotides are TGTGCCAGTAGTTTCGGACAGGGGGTCTCCTACGAGCAGTACTTC. Translated, it gives CASSFGQGVSYEQYF.

The V and J genes are TRBV19 and TRBJ1-6, with D hard to call. Between the trimmed V and J ends, which lost 9 bases and 10 bases, there was a span of 19 bases. The CDR3 is 14 residues long. CDR1 LNHDA and CDR2 SQIVND come from the germline V gene (reference sequence). The CDR3 here is CASRQQRRESPLHF. The DNA for the CDR3 is TGTGCCAGCCGCCAGCAGAGGAGGGAATCACCCCTCCACTTT.

This clone occurred once. This chain joins TRBV10-3 and TRBJ1-1; a weak D match, TRBD1 (6 bases). The germline V and J ends were trimmed by 6 bases and 9 bases, with 17 bases remaining between them. The germline V gene encodes CDR1 ENHRY and CDR2 SYGVKD. The CDR3 totals 13 residues. The chain's CDR3 is CAIRLTGDEKAFF. The CDR3 coding sequence is TGTGCCATCAGGTTGACAGGTGATGAGAAAGCTTTCTTT.

This chain joins TRBV19 and TRBJ1-4; 8 bases align to TRBD1. The V and J ends lost 6 bases and 5 bases, in that order; junction bases with no gene match: 5. This CDR3 is 14 amino acids long. Germline CDR1 reads LNHDA; CDR2 reads SQIVND (reference sequence). CDR3 residues: CASRVTGGNEKLFF. For the CDR3, the DNA is TGTGCCAGTAGAGTCACAGGGGGAAATGAAAAACTGTTTTTT.